This TCR beta chain appears in the sequencing data of a study of blood T cell repertoires in COVID-19 (dated by TCRdb to between 2020 and 2021). Regarding the complete study: Samples from collaborators originated in the United States, Italy and Spain and spanned both the acute and convalescent phases of COVID-19. The sample metadata nearly always contained a de-identified subject ID, COVID-19 status, age in years and sex. The prospective study material was composed of cDNA or gDNA derived from T cells, B-cell-depleted T cells, or PBMCs. Subjects who had been exposed to COVID-19, were actively infected with it, or had recovered from it provided the deeply sampled blood TCRbeta repertoires that made up the dataset. Samples came from the ongoing ImmuneRACE study (first 160 participants) plus 1,254 subjects from 6 global collaborators. Where available, HLA class I and class II types were taken from metadata supplied by the sample provider and were not determined by assay-based typing. The repertoires were made available in a free public database intended to serve as a resource for research on the immune response to SARS-CoV-2.

Participants in the prospective study were aged about 18 to 100 years, lived in 20 to 25 United States geographic areas, and enrolled through a virtual design. To assign participants to cohorts, the prospective study relied on clinical history that participants themselves reported in a screening survey and a study questionnaire. Recovered participants in ImmuneRACE Cohort 3 were defined by two consecutive negative NP/OP PCR tests, clearance by a healthcare professional, or resolution of symptoms. In the prospective study, mobile phlebotomists collected whole blood, serum and a nasopharyngeal or oropharyngeal swab from each participant. Over a roughly 2-month period, participants in the prospective study had the option of providing additional blood draws and questionnaires. Blood samples from the prospective study were shipped frozen or at room temperature prior to DNA extraction. Results and caveats for the whole study, not just this receptor: The amount of clinical and demographic metadata varied by source and participant and was provided uncurated.

Points on this clone: Its antigen is still unknown. No qualities accompany the bases; no much larger clone lies one base away.

TCRbeta CDR3 regions were amplified from genomic DNA by means of the immunoSEQ Assay, a bias-controlled multiplex PCR. Concerning the study's data processing: The number of nucleated cells in each sample was estimated by amplification of reference gene primers within the assay. Sequence reads were collapsed and filtered to measure the absolute abundance of every unique TCRbeta CDR3 rearrangement. For each sample, productive Simpson clonality was calculated as the square root of Simpson's diversity index across productive rearrangements. As stored in TCRdb, this immuneACCESS dataset retains in-frame rearrangements with V and J assigned. A fraction of the clones does not appear; measured against another copy, unresolved V genes explain less than half of the discrepancy, and the remainder lacks a known reason. The V and J calls and clone size were taken over from that table, and D and trimming were inferred from the DNA. This sample gives some 340,000 clones in total; roughly 87% of them show up just once. The ten largest clonotypes hold 5% to 5.5% of the sample.

The germline V gene specifies MNHEY as CDR1 and SVGAGI as CDR2. V sheds 9 bases and J sheds 4 bases, leaving 15 bases between their ends. The CDR3 runs 13 residues from the cysteine to the phenylalanine. Just CDR3 DNA is preserved here, 39 bases in frame from base 1. The material sequenced was PBMCs or T cells enriched from blood (not recorded which). The sequence joins TRBV6-5 to TRBJ1-2; possibly the D gene is TRBD1, per 6 matching bases. The receptor comes from a woman aged 50 to 60 who had recovered from COVID-19. This receptor carries the CDR3 CASSDSWAYGYTF. The DNA sequence is as follows: TGTGCCAGTTCGGACAGTTGGGCCTATGGCTACACCTTC.